This T cell receptor beta chain stems from a study of T cells expressing NK-cell markers (dated by TCRdb to 2018 to 2020). Study-wide context: In sorted CD3+CD56+NKG2C+, CD3+CD56+NKG2C- and CD3+CD56-NKG2C+ T-cell subsets from roughly 8 donors, TCR beta-chain repertoires were profiled. Among the eight sequenced donors, seven were HCMV-seropositive and one was HCMV-seronegative. All eight donors whose samples were sequenced were randomly selected healthy volunteers, three of them men and five women. Illumina HiSeq 2000/2500, MiSeq or NextSeq was used to sequence libraries as 2 x 150 bp reads. General conclusions and limits of the study: It remained unclear whether the expanded NKG2C-expressing T cell clones were specific for HCMV antigens. In more than five donors, the dominant CD3+CD56+NKG2C+ clonotypes were found to rank among the top 10 CD8+ clonotypes and to make up 1.0-7.0% of CD8+ T cells. Those dominant clonotypes were again the most abundant among CD3+CD56-NKG2C+ cells in several donors, at about 25-60.1%.

Concerning this clonotype itself: It lacks a known antigen.

TCRdb shows the sequencer as Illumina HiSeq 2000. The TCR beta cDNA libraries were made using 5'RACE template switching, a step that added both a universal primer site and unique molecular identifiers. cDNA synthesis was primed from the TCR beta constant segment and was followed by two successive PCR amplification steps. As for the original processing: MIGEC was used to demultiplex reads and group the reads by UMI, and MiTCR was used to assemble and quantify clonotypes. To remove erroneous sequences, TCR cDNA sequences were retained only when supported by two or more reads. The tcR package was used for downstream repertoire analysis, with clonotypes matched between fractions based on CDR3 nucleotide sequence plus V segment. VDJmatch was used to annotate antigen specificity against VDJdb, with one amino acid substitution in CDR3 permitted. TCRdb reprocessed the reads and assigns one entry to each CDR3 protein sequence, leaving out DNA. Here the V and J calls rest on TCRdb's processing, not on the authors' analysis. The table of this sample itemizes roughly 380,000 distinct CDR3 sequences. 4% to 6.5% of the sample comes from the top ten.

HCMV-specific IgG was detected in serum with a commercial ELISA kit to determine HCMV serostatus. Ficoll density gradient centrifugation was used to isolate peripheral blood mononuclear cells from blood. CDR1 SGHAT and CDR2 FQNNGV are derived from the germline V gene. Reading from cysteine to phenylalanine, the CDR3 counts 18 amino acids. A DNA sequence was not provided. The chain employs TRBV11-2 and TRBJ2-1; TCRdb's D gene call, TRBD2, goes unchecked for lack of DNA. Material for sequencing was blood T cells: a sorted CD56 or NKG2C T cell subset, CD4+ or CD8+ T cells, or bulk PBMC T cells (not recorded which). The TCR was taken from a man aged 18-70 years in good health. CDR3 protein: CASSPFLITSGGRDEQFF.